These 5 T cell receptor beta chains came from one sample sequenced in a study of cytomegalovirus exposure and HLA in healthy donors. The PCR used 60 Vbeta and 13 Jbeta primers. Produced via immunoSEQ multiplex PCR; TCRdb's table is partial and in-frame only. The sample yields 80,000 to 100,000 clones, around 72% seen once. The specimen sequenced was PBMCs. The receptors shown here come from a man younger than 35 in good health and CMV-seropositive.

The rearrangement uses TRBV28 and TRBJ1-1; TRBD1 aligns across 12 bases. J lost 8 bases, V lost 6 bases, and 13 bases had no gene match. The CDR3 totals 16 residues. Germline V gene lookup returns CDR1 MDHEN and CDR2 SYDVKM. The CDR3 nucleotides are TGTGCCAGCAGGAAGAGGGGGACAGGGGGCCTCGTAGAAGCTTTCTTT. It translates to CASRKRGTGGLVEAFF.

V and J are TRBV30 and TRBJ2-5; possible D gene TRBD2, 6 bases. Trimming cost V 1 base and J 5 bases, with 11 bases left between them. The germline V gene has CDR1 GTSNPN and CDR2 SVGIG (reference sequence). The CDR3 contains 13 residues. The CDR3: CAWSGGNGETQYF. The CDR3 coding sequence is TGTGCCTGGAGTGGCGGGAACGGGGAGACCCAGTACTTC. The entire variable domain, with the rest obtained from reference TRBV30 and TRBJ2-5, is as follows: SQTIHQWPATLVQPVGSPLSLECTVEGTSNPNLYWYRQAAGRGLQLLFYSVGIGQISSEVPQNLSASRPQDRQFILSSKKLLLSDSGFYLCAWSGGNGETQYFGPGTRLLVL.

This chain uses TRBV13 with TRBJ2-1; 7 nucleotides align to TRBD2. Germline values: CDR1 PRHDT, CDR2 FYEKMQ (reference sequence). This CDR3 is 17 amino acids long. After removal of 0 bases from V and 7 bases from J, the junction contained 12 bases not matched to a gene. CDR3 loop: CASSLGRRAGVLNEQFF. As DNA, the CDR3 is TGTGCCAGCAGCTTAGGCCGAAGGGCGGGGGTACTTAATGAGCAGTTCTTC.

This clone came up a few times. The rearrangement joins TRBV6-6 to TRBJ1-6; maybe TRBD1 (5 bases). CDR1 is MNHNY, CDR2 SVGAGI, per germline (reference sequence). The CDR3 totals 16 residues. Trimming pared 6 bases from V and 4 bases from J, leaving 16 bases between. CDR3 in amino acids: CASRPTANLYNSPLHF. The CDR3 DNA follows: TGTGCCAGCAGGCCGACAGCGAACCTTTATAATTCACCCCTCCACTTT.

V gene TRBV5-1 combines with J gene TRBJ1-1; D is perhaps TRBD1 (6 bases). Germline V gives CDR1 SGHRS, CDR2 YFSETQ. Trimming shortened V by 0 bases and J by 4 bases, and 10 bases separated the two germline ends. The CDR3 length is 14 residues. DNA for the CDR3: TGCGCCAGCAGCTTGGAGGGGGGGTCCACTGAAGCTTTCTTT. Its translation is CASSLEGGSTEAFF.